The rows below give T cell receptor beta chains drawn from one sample of a study of low-dose radiotherapy and immunotherapy resistance in tumors. TCRdb re-analysed the reads in MiXCR, keeping a single row per CDR3 protein. The sample holds about 100,000 distinct CDR3 sequences, roughly 20% seen once. Sequencing was performed on PBMCs, taken after low-dose radiotherapy plus immunotherapy. Every receptor here comes from a male donor with prostate cancer. CDR3s include the opening cysteine and the closing phenylalanine or tryptophan. The order of the fields is clone size, V gene, CDR3 length, D gene, J gene, CDR3 protein, CDR3 DNA. D genes are given only for firm matches. Rows may omit the clone size; those that give it use once, few, many or a size class.

clone size: many
V gene: TRBV18
CDR3 length: 14
D gene: -
J gene: TRBJ1-1
CDR3 protein: CASSSGTWGTEAFF
CDR3 DNA: TGTGCCAGCTCTTCCGGGACGTGGGGCACTGAAGCTTTCTTT

clone size: -
V gene: TRBV24-1
CDR3 length: 13
D gene: -
J gene: TRBJ2-1
CDR3 protein: CATSVSRGSEQFF
CDR3 DNA: TGTGCCACCAGTGTGTCCCGGGGATCAGAGCAGTTCTTC

clone size: many
V gene: TRBV5-1
CDR3 length: 14
D gene: TRBD2
J gene: TRBJ2-7
CDR3 protein: CASSFEPGGYEQYF
CDR3 DNA: TGCGCCAGCAGCTTCGAGCCGGGAGGCTACGAGCAGTACTTC

clone size: many
V gene: TRBV23-1
CDR3 length: 19
D gene: -
J gene: TRBJ2-1
CDR3 protein: CASSQSRASLGGFYNEQFF
CDR3 DNA: TGCGCCAGCAGTCAATCCCGGGCCTCCCTCGGGGGTTTCTACAATGAGCAGTTCTTC

clone size: many
V gene: TRBV5-3
CDR3 length: 8
D gene: -
J gene: TRBJ2-1
CDR3 protein: CARSREFF
CDR3 DNA: TGTGCCAGAAGCCGAGAGTTCTTC

clone size: -
V gene: TRBV11-2
CDR3 length: 14
D gene: TRBD2
J gene: TRBJ2-3
CDR3 protein: CASRSGGWTDTQYF
CDR3 DNA: TGTGCCAGCAGATCGGGGGGGTGGACAGATACGCAGTATTTT

clone size: many
V gene: TRBV6-5
CDR3 length: 13
D gene: -
J gene: TRBJ1-6
CDR3 protein: CASSSGSDSPLHF
CDR3 DNA: TGTGCCAGCAGTTCGGGTTCCGATTCACCCCTCCACTTT

clone size: many
V gene: TRBV11-2
CDR3 length: 13
D gene: TRBD2
J gene: TRBJ2-5
CDR3 protein: CASSFSGAETQYF
CDR3 DNA: TGTGCCAGCAGCTTTAGCGGGGCAGAGACCCAGTACTTC

clone size: many
V gene: TRBV19
CDR3 length: 15
D gene: -
J gene: TRBJ1-1
CDR3 protein: CASSMTELMNTEAFF
CDR3 DNA: TGTGCCAGTAGTATGACAGAACTTATGAACACTGAAGCTTTCTTT

clone size: many
V gene: TRBV5-1
CDR3 length: 15
D gene: -
J gene: TRBJ2-7
CDR3 protein: CASSLTTDDSYEQYF
CDR3 DNA: TGCGCCAGCAGCTTGACCACAGACGATTCCTACGAGCAGTACTTC

clone size: many
V gene: TRBV4-1
CDR3 length: 20
D gene: -
J gene: TRBJ2-1
CDR3 protein: CASSPLGSPRVRAQYNEQFF
CDR3 DNA: TGCGCCAGCAGCCCCTTAGGGAGTCCTAGGGTAAGGGCTCAATACAATGAGCAGTTCTTC

clone size: many
V gene: TRBV12-3/TRBV12-4
CDR3 length: 15
D gene: -
J gene: TRBJ2-3
CDR3 protein: CASSLSSGTTDTQYF
CDR3 DNA: TGTGCCAGCAGTTTGTCCAGCGGAACCACAGATACGCAGTATTTT

clone size: many
V gene: TRBV7-8
CDR3 length: 18
D gene: TRBD2
J gene: TRBJ2-1
CDR3 protein: CASSLNGLAGFAAREQFF
CDR3 DNA: TGTGCCAGCAGCTTAAATGGACTAGCGGGTTTCGCCGCGAGAGAGCAGTTCTTC

clone size: many
V gene: TRBV3-1
CDR3 length: 13
D gene: TRBD1
J gene: TRBJ2-4
CDR3 protein: CASSQVGQGFRYF
CDR3 DNA: TGTGCCAGCAGCCAAGTTGGACAGGGATTTCGGTACTTC

clone size: few
V gene: TRBV29-1
CDR3 length: 12
D gene: TRBD1
J gene: TRBJ2-1
CDR3 protein: CSTGQGSNEQFF
CDR3 DNA: TGCAGCACGGGACAGGGGTCTAATGAGCAGTTCTTC

clone size: many
V gene: TRBV4-1
CDR3 length: 15
D gene: TRBD1
J gene: TRBJ1-1
CDR3 protein: CASSQAGTGTPEAFF
CDR3 DNA: TGTGCCAGCAGCCAAGCGGGGACAGGGACCCCTGAAGCTTTCTTT

clone size: many
V gene: TRBV20-1
CDR3 length: 14
D gene: TRBD1
J gene: TRBJ2-5
CDR3 protein: CSARTTGGGETQYF
CDR3 DNA: TGCAGTGCTCGCACTACAGGGGGTGGCGAGACCCAGTACTTC